These 3 T cell receptor beta chains came from one sample sequenced in a study of long-term antiretroviral therapy in people with HIV. Sequencing used immunoSEQ v3.0 at survey level. The table came from immunoSEQ multiplex PCR; TCRdb's copy has only in-frame clones and leaves some out. The data show about 28,000 clones, 80% to 90% seen once. Source: unsorted PBMCs, taken 0.8 years before starting antiretroviral therapy. Receptors were obtained from a man in his late teens or twenties with HIV.

The CDR3 spells CATSAGTGTGELFF. The CDR3 DNA is TGTGCCACGTCAGCCGGGACAGGGACCGGGGAGCTGTTTTTT. The chain joins TRBV19 to TRBJ2-2; TRBD1 matches 9 bases. CDR3 length: 14 amino acids. In germline, CDR1 is LNHDA, CDR2 SQIVND (reference sequence). With 10 bases clipped from V and 5 bases from J, the junction kept 8 bases outside the gene matches.

This chain links TRBV11-2 with TRBJ2-3, with TRBD2 identical over 8 bases. Germline CDR1 and CDR2: SGHAT and FQNNGV. The CDR3 loop spans 15 amino acids. V shed 2 bases and J 2 bases; nucleotides not matched to a gene: 3. The CDR3 sequence: CASSLPGGTTDTQYF. CDR3 DNA sequence: TGTGCCAGCAGCTTACCGGGGGGGACCACAGATACGCAGTATTTT. Using reference TRBV11-2 and TRBJ2-3 for the parts outside the CDR3, the full variable domain is EAGVAQSPRYKIIEKRQSVAFWCNPISGHATLYWYQQILGQGPKLLIQFQNNGVVDDSQLPKDRFSAERLKGVDSTLKIQPAKLEDSAVYLCASSLPGGTTDTQYFGPGTRLTVL.

V is TRBV30 and J is TRBJ2-7; no clear D gene. Germline-derived CDR1 and CDR2 are GTSNPN and SVGIG (reference sequence). V dropped 0 bases and J dropped 3 bases, with 15 bases sitting between them. This CDR3 spans 15 amino acids. The CDR3 bases are TGTGCCTGGAGTGTCCCGACCTCCCCTTACTACGAGCAGTACTTC. As protein: CAWSVPTSPYYEQYF.